The 22 T cell receptor beta chains in this list originate from one sample, sequenced in a study of long-term antiretroviral therapy in people with HIV. They ran version v3.0 of the immunoSEQ assay at survey level. Sequenced by immunoSEQ multiplex PCR; TCRdb stores in-frame clones only, minus some. The sample has about 28,000 clones, 86% seen once; the top ten hold about 5%. Material: unsorted PBMCs, obtained 0.8 years after starting antiretroviral therapy. The source of these receptors is a woman aged 25 to 39 with HIV.

The chain recombines TRBV18 with TRBJ1-6; D not resolved. V lost 6 bases and J lost 7, with 19 bases in between. Germline CDR1 and CDR2: KGHSH and LQKENI. The CDR3 is made up of 16 amino acids. CDR3 sequence (DNA): TGTGCCAGCTCCCGGGTCGTGACCTTGGGAAATTCACCCCTCCACTTT. This gives the protein CASSRVVTLGNSPLHF.

The chain is built from TRBV27 and TRBJ1-4; 8 nucleotides agree with TRBD1. J lost 8 bases, V lost 6 bases, and 8 bases had no gene match. The CDR3 spans 14 residues. In germline, CDR1 is MNHEY, CDR2 SMNVEV (reference sequence). In DNA, the CDR3 is TGTGCCAGCAGCTTGACAGGGGAGGGAGAAAAACTGTTTTTT. Protein product: CASSLTGEGEKLFF.

This chain connects TRBV19 to TRBJ2-1; D ambiguous. This CDR3 is built from 14 residues. Trimming stripped 10 bases from V and 4 bases from J, with 17 bases between. Looked up from germline, CDR1 is LNHDA and CDR2 is SQIVND (reference sequence). DNA of the CDR3: TGTGCCACCACCACGGAGTTGACTTACAATGAGCAGTTCTTC. This gives the protein CATTTELTYNEQFF.

The J gene is TRBJ1-3, the V gene TRBV7-6; D is unresolved. V lost 2 bases and J lost 2, with 4 bases in between. The CDR3 has 13 residues. CDR1 SGHVS and CDR2 FNYEAQ come from the germline V gene. The CDR3 sequence is CASSLSAGNTIYF. CDR3 nucleotides: TGTGCCAGCAGCTTATCGGCTGGAAACACCATATATTTT.

The rearrangement links TRBV9 to TRBJ2-3; D unclear. The V gene's germline CDR1 is SGDLS and CDR2 YYNGEE. V lost 0 bases to trimming and J lost 4 bases, with 6 bases between them. This CDR3 contains 13 residues. CDR3 sequence: CASSVGGPDTQYF. The DNA for the CDR3 is TGTGCCAGCAGCGTAGGTGGGCCAGATACGCAGTATTTT.

This clone was found once. The genes are TRBV5-1 and TRBJ2-2; 7 nucleotides align to TRBD1. The germline gives CDR1 SGHRS, CDR2 YFSETQ. After removal of 8 bases from V and 0 bases from J, the junction contained 7 bases not matched to a gene. The CDR3 runs to 15 residues. In nucleotides, the CDR3 is TGCGCCAGTTTTCCCGGGACAGCGAACACCGGGGAGCTGTTTTTT. Translating it yields CASFPGTANTGELFF.

This chain links TRBV6-1 with TRBJ2-7; no clear D. Per germline, CDR1 MNHNS and CDR2 SASEGT. V was cut by 4 bases and J by 2 bases, with 3 bases left in between. This CDR3 is built from 11 residues. The CDR3 is CASSGAYEQYV. CDR3 in DNA: TGTGCCAGCAGTGGAGCCTACGAGCAGTACGTC.

V usage is TRBV9 and J usage is TRBJ1-1; TRBD1 is a possible D gene (5 bases). The V and J ends lost 4 bases and 4 bases respectively, with 14 bases between them. CDR1 and CDR2 (germline): SGDLS, YYNGEE. The CDR3 is made up of 14 amino acids. CDR3 amino acids: CASSPRPGGTEAFF. CDR3 nucleotide sequence: TGTGCCAGCAGCCCTCGCCCGGGGGGCACTGAAGCTTTCTTT.

This clone was seen only once. V usage is TRBV5-4 and J usage is TRBJ1-3; 9 bases line up with TRBD1. The germline V gene has CDR1 SGHNT and CDR2 YYREEE (reference sequence). This CDR3 comprises 19 residues. V lost 3 bases, J lost 0 bases, and 13 bases stayed unmatched. The CDR3 nucleotides read TGTGCCAGCAGCTCCCCGAACGGGGGACAGGGTTCCTCTGGAAACACCATATATTTT. Its translation is CASSSPNGGQGSSGNTIYF.

The chain is built from TRBV29-1 and TRBJ1-1; D is uncertain. Trimming stripped 6 bases from V and 2 bases from J, with 7 bases between. The CDR3 consists of 11 residues. Germline V gene sequence: CDR1 SQVTM, CDR2 ANQGSEA. CDR3 in DNA: TGCAGCGTGGAACATAACACTGAAGCTTTCTTT. Its translation is CSVEHNTEAFF.

The J gene is TRBJ1-1, the V gene TRBV2; D is perhaps TRBD1 (5 bases). Between the trimmed V and J ends, which lost 4 bases and 6 bases, there was a span of 15 bases. CDR3 length equals 14 residues. Germline CDR1 is SNHLY and CDR2 is FYNNEI. CDR3 sequence: CASSGVVGTAEAFF. The CDR3 DNA reads TGTGCCAGCAGTGGGGTAGTCGGGACGGCTGAAGCTTTCTTT.

J is TRBJ2-7 and V is TRBV10-3; D gene unclear. The CDR3 totals 13 residues. The ends were cut back, 4 bases at V and 3 bases at J, with 10 bases in the middle. Germline V gene sequence: CDR1 ENHRY, CDR2 SYGVKD. The CDR3 DNA is TGTGCCATCAGTGCCCTGGGCCTCTACGAGCAGTACGTC. It yields the protein CAISALGLYEQYV.

This clone was recorded a few times. The rearrangement links TRBV25-1 to TRBJ2-2; D is uncertain. V lost 6 bases and J 5 bases, leaving 1 base between the germline ends. The CDR3 contains 10 residues. CDR1 MGHDK and CDR2 SYGVNS come from the germline V gene. The CDR3 loop reads CASRTGELFF. The CDR3 DNA is TGTGCCAGCAGAACCGGGGAGCTGTTTTTT.

CDR3 sequence: CASSLGTKVSTTTEQYF. CDR3 DNA: TGTGCCAGCAGCTTGGGGACGAAGGTCTCTACTACTACCGAGCAGTACTTC. The chain joins TRBV13 to TRBJ2-7; D is possibly TRBD1 or TRBD2 (5 bases each). Germline-derived CDR1 and CDR2 are PRHDT and FYEKMQ (reference sequence). Trimming took off 3 bases at V and 6 bases at J, with 24 bases between the two ends. This CDR3 region has 17 residues.

Here the CDR3 reads CSVEVLSGYTF. In DNA, the CDR3 is TGCAGCGTTGAAGTCCTGAGCGGCTACACCTTC. The chain couples TRBV29-1 to TRBJ1-2; D is unresolved. This CDR3 spans 11 amino acids. V was shortened by 1 base and J by 8 bases, with 8 bases between the two germline ends. Germline CDR1 and CDR2: SQVTM and ANQGSEA.

This rearrangement joins TRBV5-1 to TRBJ2-5; D may correspond to TRBD1 or TRBD2 (5 bases each). Trimming shortened V by 4 bases and J by 5 bases, and 18 bases separated the two germline ends. The CDR3 spans 15 residues. Germline V gene sequence: CDR1 SGHRS, CDR2 YFSETQ. The CDR3 loop reads CASSGGPNFGETQYF. In DNA, the CDR3 is TGCGCCAGCAGCGGGGGACCCAACTTCGGGGAGACCCAGTACTTC.

The V gene is TRBV30, the J gene TRBJ2-3; D unclear. CDR1 is GTSNPN, CDR2 SVGIG, per germline (reference sequence). This CDR3 has 13 amino acids. V was pared by 0 bases and J by 5 bases, with 9 bases between. CDR3 in DNA: TGTGCCTGGAGTGTACTCCCGGGAGATACGCAGTATTTT. Translating gives CAWSVLPGDTQYF.

The chain recombines TRBV29-1 with TRBJ1-5, with 9 bases fitting TRBD1. V was clipped by 3 bases and J by 1 base; unmatched bases: 22. This CDR3 spans 21 amino acids. The germline gives CDR1 SQVTM, CDR2 ANQGSEA. CDR3 protein: CSVELSGRWGTGKGSNQPQHF. CDR3 nucleotide sequence: TGCAGCGTTGAGCTATCGGGGCGGTGGGGGACAGGGAAGGGGAGCAATCAGCCCCAGCATTTT.

The gene calls are TRBV7-7 and TRBJ1-5; 7 bases agree with TRBD1. Per the germline V gene, CDR1 is SSHAT and CDR2 is FNYEAQ (reference sequence). The CDR3 length is 21 residues. V was pared by 1 base and J by 0 bases, with 18 bases of the junction left unmatched. The CDR3 protein is CASSLGLSGQKILYSNQPQHF. The CDR3 DNA sequence: TGTGCCAGCAGCTTAGGACTCTCGGGACAGAAGATACTTTATAGCAATCAGCCCCAGCATTTT.

This chain links TRBV9 with TRBJ1-5; D is perhaps TRBD1 (5 bases). Germline V gene data show CDR1 as SGDLS and CDR2 as YYNGEE. V was shortened by 2 bases and J by 1 base, with 10 bases between the two germline ends. The CDR3 length is 15 residues. CDR3 nucleotides: TGTGCCAGCAGCGTTGGGGGTCAAAGCAATCAGCCCCAGCATTTT. Protein: CASSVGGQSNQPQHF.

This chain links TRBV10-3 with TRBJ2-2; D tentatively reads TRBD1 or TRBD2 (5 bases each). The CDR3 length is 14 residues. The V gene lost 0 bases and the J gene lost 7 bases, with 9 bases spanning the gap. Germline assignment: CDR1 ENHRY and CDR2 SYGVKD. CDR3 DNA: TGTGCCATCAGTGAGTCCAGGGAGATCGGGGAGCTGTTTTTT. It codes for CAISESREIGELFF.

This clone was found a few times. This sequence joins TRBV7-3 and TRBJ1-6; no definite D call. Germline lookup yields CDR1 SGHTA and CDR2 FQGTGA. The V end was cut by 2 bases, the J end by 9 bases, with 17 bases between. The CDR3 extends over 16 amino acids. CDR3: CASSLEGERPTSPLHF. As DNA, the CDR3 is TGTGCCAGCAGCTTAGAAGGTGAAAGGCCCACTTCACCCCTCCACTTT.